The clone carrying this T cell receptor beta chain was observed a single time. The sample originates from a study of technical replicates of blood from a few donors. Generated by immunoSEQ multiplex PCR, the TCRdb table keeps only in-frame clones and is missing some. The repertoire has about 70,000 clones, around 97% of them found once; the top ten carry roughly 0.21%. Germline values: CDR1 LNHDA, CDR2 SQIVND (reference sequence). Unmatched junction bases numbered 6, after V lost 6 bases and J lost 5 bases. The CDR3 has 15 amino acids. Sequencing was performed on T cells isolated from PBMCs. The TCR was taken from a human donor in good health. This chain connects TRBV19 to TRBJ2-6; 8 positions match TRBD1. The CDR3 loop reads CASSDHRGRANVLTF. The CDR3, as DNA: TGTGCCAGTAGCGATCACAGGGGGAGGGCCAACGTCCTGACTTTC.